This paragraph covers one TCR beta chain sequence. The data stem from a study of blood T cell repertoires in COVID-19. Method: immunoSEQ multiplex PCR; TCRdb's copy keeps in-frame clones and lacks some. Among over 200,000 clones listed, about 90% were seen once. Sequencing was performed on peripheral blood. The clonotype originates from a man in his forties with active or convalescent COVID-19.

DNA of the CDR3: TGCGCCAGCGGGACAGGGGGTATGAACGAGCAGTACTTC. This encodes CASGTGGMNEQYF. This sequence joins TRBV5-1 and TRBJ2-7; 11 positions match TRBD1. Losses at the gene ends were 7 bases for V and 5 bases for J; bases not matched to a gene: 5. This CDR3 region has 13 residues. Germline CDR1 and CDR2: SGHRS and YFSETQ.